The rows below give T cell receptor beta chains drawn from one sample of a study of human T cells and chemical hapten exposure. TCRdb analysed the RACE reads with MiXCR anew, one entry per CDR3 protein. This sample has 60,000 or so distinct CDR3 sequences, with around 10% found just once. The starting material was whole blood, obtained in connection with sensitization to the hapten diphenylcyclopropenone (DPC). The receptors originated from a man aged 35 to 55 with alopecia areata. Some clones in this sample may be carry-over from other donors' samples. Both conserved end residues are part of each CDR3. D genes are given only for firm matches. Expanded clones get a size class; other rows say once, few or many, or leave the size out.

d_gene: NA; abundance: many; v_gene: TRBV29-1; j_gene: TRBJ1-1; CDR3aa: CSVETMAQRVDF; CDR3nt: TGCAGCGTTGAAACAATGGCGCAAAGGGTCGACTTT
d_gene: NA; abundance: few; v_gene: TRBV4-1; j_gene: TRBJ2-5; CDR3aa: CASSQGTIQGETQYF; CDR3nt: TGCGCCAGCAGCCAAGGGACAATTCAGGGGGAGACCCAGTACTTC
d_gene: TRBD1; abundance: NA; v_gene: TRBV6-2/TRBV6-3; j_gene: TRBJ2-1; CDR3aa: CASSYYDRAPYNEQFF; CDR3nt: TGTGCCAGCAGTTACTACGACAGGGCCCCCTACAATGAGCAGTTCTTC
d_gene: TRBD2; abundance: NA; v_gene: TRBV5-1; j_gene: TRBJ2-1; CDR3aa: CASSFGTGGYNEQFF; CDR3nt: TGCGCCAGCAGCTTCGGGACGGGAGGGTACAATGAGCAGTTCTTC
d_gene: NA; abundance: NA; v_gene: TRBV2; j_gene: TRBJ2-1; CDR3aa: CASIPNRLVGDEQFF; CDR3nt: TGTGCCAGCATCCCCAACAGGCTAGTAGGCGATGAGCAGTTCTTC
d_gene: NA; abundance: NA; v_gene: TRBV7-3; j_gene: TRBJ2-2; CDR3aa: CASSLIPNTGELFF; CDR3nt: TGTGCCAGCAGCTTAATACCTAACACCGGGGAGCTGTTTTTT
d_gene: TRBD1; abundance: NA; v_gene: TRBV7-2; j_gene: TRBJ1-1; CDR3aa: CASSLEGARNTEAFF; CDR3nt: TGTGCCAGCAGCTTAGAGGGGGCTAGGAACACTGAAGCTTTCTTT
d_gene: TRBD1; abundance: few; v_gene: TRBV7-6; j_gene: TRBJ2-3; CDR3aa: CASSKDRGRAVDTQYF; CDR3nt: TGTGCCAGCAGCAAGGACAGGGGCAGAGCGGTAGATACGCAGTATTTT
d_gene: TRBD2; abundance: few; v_gene: TRBV5-6; j_gene: TRBJ2-7; CDR3aa: CASSHGLAGPSYEQYF; CDR3nt: TGTGCCAGCAGCCACGGACTAGCGGGACCCTCCTACGAGCAGTACTTC
d_gene: NA; abundance: few; v_gene: TRBV20-1; j_gene: TRBJ2-2; CDR3aa: CSASGRNTGELFF; CDR3nt: TGCAGTGCTAGCGGGAGGAACACCGGGGAGCTGTTTTTT
d_gene: TRBD1; abundance: NA; v_gene: TRBV7-6; j_gene: TRBJ2-7; CDR3aa: CASSSPDRGYEQYF; CDR3nt: TGTGCCAGCAGCTCCCCGGACAGGGGCTACGAGCAGTACTTC
d_gene: TRBD2; abundance: many; v_gene: TRBV7-6; j_gene: TRBJ2-5; CDR3aa: CASSARGLAGPDVETQYF; CDR3nt: TGTGCCAGCAGCGCTAGGGGACTAGCGGGACCGGATGTGGAGACCCAGTACTTC
d_gene: NA; abundance: few; v_gene: TRBV5-1; j_gene: TRBJ2-5; CDR3aa: CASSLGLASSLGETQYF; CDR3nt: TGCGCCAGCAGCTTGGGGCTAGCGTCCTCCCTTGGAGAGACCCAGTACTTC
d_gene: NA; abundance: many; v_gene: TRBV20-1; j_gene: TRBJ2-5; CDR3aa: CSAPKTGLRETQYF; CDR3nt: TGCAGTGCTCCAAAGACGGGTCTTCGAGAGACCCAGTACTTC
d_gene: NA; abundance: NA; v_gene: TRBV12-3/TRBV12-4; j_gene: TRBJ1-1; CDR3aa: CASSLGPRVVGTEAFF; CDR3nt: TGTGCCAGCAGTTTAGGACCCAGGGTCGTGGGCACTGAAGCTTTCTTT
d_gene: TRBD1; abundance: many; v_gene: TRBV7-6; j_gene: TRBJ2-5; CDR3aa: CASSSKLDRGRETQYF; CDR3nt: TGTGCCAGCAGCTCTAAACTGGACAGGGGGCGAGAGACCCAGTACTTC
d_gene: NA; abundance: few; v_gene: TRBV21-1; j_gene: TRBJ1-5; CDR3aa: CASSVVWGHQPQHF; CDR3nt: TGTGCCAGCAGCGTGGTCTGGGGGCATCAGCCCCAGCATTTT
d_gene: NA; abundance: NA; v_gene: TRBV28; j_gene: TRBJ2-1; CDR3aa: CASSLIAGEQFF; CDR3nt: TGTGCCAGCAGTTTAATTGCGGGTGAGCAGTTCTTC
d_gene: TRBD2; abundance: many; v_gene: TRBV28; j_gene: TRBJ2-5; CDR3aa: CASSSDLGASGRYETQYF; CDR3nt: TGTGCCAGCAGTTCAGACCTTGGGGCCAGCGGGAGGTATGAGACCCAGTACTTC
d_gene: TRBD1; abundance: many; v_gene: TRBV20-1; j_gene: TRBJ1-5; CDR3aa: CSASLLDREINQPQHF; CDR3nt: TGCAGTGCTAGCCTACTCGACAGGGAGATCAATCAGCCCCAGCATTTT
d_gene: NA; abundance: few; v_gene: TRBV6-2/TRBV6-3; j_gene: TRBJ2-7; CDR3aa: CATRGGGDYEQYF; CDR3nt: TGTGCCACCAGGGGTGGAGGGGACTACGAGCAGTACTTC
d_gene: NA; abundance: NA; v_gene: TRBV28; j_gene: TRBJ2-7; CDR3aa: CASSLSPVREQYF; CDR3nt: TGTGCCAGCAGTTTATCTCCAGTCCGGGAGCAGTACTTC
d_gene: NA; abundance: many; v_gene: TRBV5-1; j_gene: TRBJ2-7; CDR3aa: CASSLDWVSYEQYF; CDR3nt: TGCGCCAGCAGCTTGGATTGGGTTTCTTACGAGCAGTACTTC